This T cell receptor (beta chain) appears in the sequencing data of a study of tumor-infiltrating lymphocytes in primary liver carcinoma. General study results and limits: Compared with blood, tumor repertoires held significantly more in their top 250 clones.

A constant-region primer primed TCR beta cDNA synthesis from roughly 510 ng of total RNA. Investigators got TCR beta libraries out of three nested multiplex PCR rounds, done with slightly modified ARM-PCR. The first two PCR rounds used TRBV1-TRBV30 forward primers with a C-beta reverse primer, around 10 cycles each. Each CDR3 protein is one row after TCRdb ran MiXCR on the multiplex PCR reads. The table has approximately 79,000 distinct CDR3 sequences, roughly two thirds seen once. Germline assignment: CDR1 ENHRY and CDR2 SYGVKD. The CDR3 runs 15 residues. Trimming took 4 bases from V and 4 from J, leaving 11 bases between them. The roughly 17-31 mg bulk tissue piece was not sorted before simultaneous RNA and DNA extraction. This clonotype was picked up one time. What it binds is not known.

The chain uses TRBV10-3 and TRBJ2-6; D remains ambiguous. This clonotype was sampled from a man aged 35-49 years with primary liver carcinoma and hepatitis B virus infection. Sequencing input: liver tumor tissue from sampling region 4. Regarding subset: tumor region T4, right-lateral pole. CDR3 DNA: TGTGCCATCAGTGGCAGTATTTCCGGGGCCAACGTCCTGACTTTC. Protein product: CAISGSISGANVLTF.